This T cell receptor beta chain stems from a study of CD8 T cells in Susac syndrome (dated by TCRdb to between 2019 and 2020). Describing the broader study: Repertoire sequencing was used to test whether CD8+ T cell activation and differentiation in Susac syndrome was antigen driven.

Beyond this particular receptor, the publication reports: The study acknowledged that relatively few individuals were included in the TCR sequencing and HLA analysis.

RNA was extracted using the RNeasy kit, and about 0.45 to 1 ug of the RNA was reverse transcribed with random hexamers. TCR beta CDR3 regions were amplified with the immunoSEQ multiplex PCR assay covering 54 Vbeta and 13 Jbeta segments. PCR amplification bias was corrected using a synthetic template baseline for primer optimization and computational correction. Processing in the source paper ran as follows. Only productive sequences were kept, with reads annotated to V, D and J genes according to IMGT and analyzed in immunoSEQ Analyzer. Clonality was calculated as one minus the Shannon entropy normalized by log2 of the number of productive unique sequences. For each patient and control, public and private clones were evaluated among the 100 most prevalent clones. Clones were defined as Susac-specific when absent from the healthy and MS cohorts, from some 1,100 published viral clones and from other ImmuneACCESS disease sequences. The public reads were run again by TCRdb, first through fastp at Q25 and then through MiXCR, and only productive beta chains were kept. Rows merge per CDR3 protein into single entries with the most common DNA and genes. TCRdb, not the original authors, processed these V and J calls. The sample table records around 190,000 distinct CDR3 sequences; less than 95% of these occur just once. The ten largest clones capture more than 0.1% of the sample.

Points on this clonotype: Its specific antigen is unknown. No base-level quality is on record; no much larger clone is a single base apart.

From the cysteine up to the phenylalanine, the CDR3 has a length of 16 residues. Left in the record is the CDR3 DNA by itself, 48 bases read in frame from the first base. V has 1 base trimmed and J has 6 bases trimmed; junction bases matching no gene number 9. CDR1 and CDR2, per the germline V gene, are LGHNA and YNFKEQ. Peripheral blood CD8+ and CD4+ T cells from healthy donors, Susac syndrome patients and multiple sclerosis patients were profiled by high-throughput TCR beta sequencing. The healthy donors served as controls matched for age and sex. Bulk CD8+ and CD4+ T cells were purified magnetically by negative isolation, whereas CD8+ TEMRA cells were enriched by FACS. Blood was collected in EDTA tubes and processed within 24 hours, with PBMCs isolated through density gradient centrifugation. PBMCs intended for TCR sequencing were cryopreserved in liquid nitrogen and thawed later in a water bath at 37 degrees C. The sorted or isolated CD4+, CD8+ and CD8+ TEMRA cells had a purity of 90% or higher.

The clonotype originates from a human donor in good health. The source material was CD4+ T cells from PBMCs. Recombination connected TRBV4-2 to TRBJ2-5; TRBD2 matches 9 bases in the middle. The CDR3 protein sequence reads: CASSQGLAGDRKTQYF. Here is the DNA: TGTGCCAGCAGCCAAGGTTTAGCGGGAGATAGAAAGACCCAGTACTTC.